These T cell receptor beta chains were read from a single sample in a study of T cells in Graves' hyperthyroidism and ophthalmopathy. TCRdb independently ran MiXCR on the multiplex PCR reads; one entry per CDR3 protein. The repertoire holds some 500,000 distinct CDR3 sequences, with roughly a quarter as singletons. Sequencing input: blood. The source is a woman in her twenties or thirties with Graves' ophthalmopathy. Both conserved end residues are part of each CDR3. D genes are given only for firm matches. The size entry is marked missing in some rows and otherwise reads once, few, many or a size class.

j_call | d_call | clone_size | v_call | cdr3_aa | cdr3_nt
TRBJ2-5 | NA | many | TRBV7-8 | CASSWTAYQETQYF | TGTGCCAGCAGCTGGACAGCATACCAAGAGACCCAGTACTTC
TRBJ1-1 | NA | many | TRBV30 | CAWSIRGNTEAFF | TGTGCCTGGAGTATTCGGGGGAACACTGAAGCTTTCTTT
TRBJ1-5 | NA | NA | TRBV28 | CASSSQGRWNQPQHF | TGTGCCAGCAGTTCGCAGGGGCGGTGGAATCAGCCCCAGCATTTT
TRBJ2-7 | NA | many | TRBV6-2/TRBV6-3 | CASRPSGGQSSYEQYF | TGTGCCAGCCGACCTTCTGGAGGGCAGAGCTCCTACGAGCAGTACTTC
TRBJ2-2 | NA | NA | TRBV12-3/TRBV12-4 | CASIGGTENTGELFF | TGTGCCAGCATTGGCGGGACAGAGAACACCGGGGAGCTGTTTTTT
TRBJ1-2 | NA | many | TRBV6-1 | CASSPRASGNYGYTF | TGTGCCAGCAGTCCCCGGGCTTCAGGGAACTATGGCTACACCTTC
TRBJ1-3 | NA | many | TRBV30 | CAWTGAVGSGNTIYF | TGTGCCTGGACGGGAGCCGTGGGTTCTGGAAACACCATATATTTT
TRBJ2-7 | NA | few | TRBV10-3 | CAISEYPYIDGYEQYF | TGTGCCATCAGTGAGTACCCTTATATTGACGGCTACGAGCAGTACTTC
TRBJ1-5 | TRBD1 | NA | TRBV6-1 | CASSGMDRGAMGNQPQHF | TGTGCCAGCAGTGGTATGGACAGGGGAGCGATGGGCAATCAGCCCCAGCATTTT
TRBJ2-5 | TRBD2 | many | TRBV20-1 | CSARGDSGSETQYF | TGCAGTGCTAGAGGGGATAGCGGGTCTGAGACCCAGTACTTC
TRBJ2-2 | NA | many | TRBV19 | CASSIAGVDTGELFF | TGTGCCAGTAGTATAGCGGGAGTCGACACCGGGGAGCTGTTTTTT
TRBJ2-7 | NA | NA | TRBV9 | CASSAHPGETYEQYF | TGTGCCAGCAGCGCCCATCCGGGGGAGACCTACGAGCAGTACTTC